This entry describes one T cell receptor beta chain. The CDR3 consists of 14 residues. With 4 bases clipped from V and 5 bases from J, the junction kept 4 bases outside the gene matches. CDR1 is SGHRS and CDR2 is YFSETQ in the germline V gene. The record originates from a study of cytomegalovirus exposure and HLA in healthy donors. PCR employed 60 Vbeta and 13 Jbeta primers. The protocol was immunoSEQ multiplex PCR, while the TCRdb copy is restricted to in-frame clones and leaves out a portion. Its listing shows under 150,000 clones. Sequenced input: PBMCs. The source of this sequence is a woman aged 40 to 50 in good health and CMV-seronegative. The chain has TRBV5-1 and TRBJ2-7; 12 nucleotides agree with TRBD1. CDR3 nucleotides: TGCGCCAGCAGCAACGGGACAGGGGGCAACGAGCAGTACGTC. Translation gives CASSNGTGGNEQYV.